The 3 T cell receptor beta chains in this list originate from one sample, sequenced in a study of cytomegalovirus exposure and HLA in healthy donors (dated by TCRdb to about 2017). The library was generated by the immunoSEQ multiplex PCR assay. The multiplex PCR relied on a mix of 60 forward primers for TCR Vbeta segments and 13 reverse primers for TCR Jbeta segments. The source is immuneACCESS, and TCRdb retained only in-frame sequences with V and J called. Part of the clones is not carried over; for the studies checked, unresolved V genes explain less than half of this, and the remainder is unexplained. The sample table holds about 140,000 clones, of which almost 85% were seen once. Around 1.9% of the sample is taken by the ten largest. The sample consisted of PBMCs. These receptors originate from a woman aged 40 to 50 in good health and CMV-seronegative.

The rearrangement links TRBV9 to TRBJ2-5; 11 bases fit TRBD2. With 3 bases clipped from V and 5 bases from J, the junction kept 9 bases outside the gene matches. Germline V gene sequence: CDR1 SGDLS, CDR2 YYNGEE. The CDR3 totals 16 residues. CDR3 loop: CASSGSGRALYETQYF. CDR3 DNA sequence: TGTGCCAGCAGCGGTAGCGGGAGGGCCCTGTATGAGACCCAGTACTTC.

J is TRBJ2-7 and V is TRBV13; 7 nucleotides agree with TRBD2. CDR1 and CDR2 (germline): PRHDT, FYEKMQ (reference sequence). J gave up 7 bases and V 5 bases, and 17 bases lay outside the gene matches. This CDR3 contains 16 residues. CDR3 DNA: TGTGCCAGCAGCCTCACCGTGAGTGGGAGGGCCGATGAGCAGTACTTC. It is translated as CASSLTVSGRADEQYF.

This rearrangement joins TRBV29-1 to TRBJ2-5; 8 bases are a match to TRBD1. CDR1 SQVTM and CDR2 ANQGSEA come from the germline V gene. V was clipped by 0 bases and J by 4 bases; unmatched bases: 7. The CDR3 is 15 residues long. The CDR3 spells CSVEDRKQGGETQYF. CDR3 bases: TGCAGCGTTGAAGATCGAAAACAGGGGGGAGAGACCCAGTACTTC. Based on the CDR3 plus reference TRBV29-1 and TRBJ2-5, the full variable domain is SAVISQKPSRDICQRGTSLTIQCQVDSQVTMMFWYRQQPGQSLTLIATANQGSEATYESGFVIDKFPISRPNLTFSTLTVSNMSPEDSSIYLCSVEDRKQGGETQYFGPGTRLLVL.